These 20 T cell receptor beta chains share one sample of origin, sequenced in a study of T cells in localized non-small cell lung cancer. The data were produced by immunoSEQ multiplex PCR, yet TCRdb's version contains in-frame clones alone and is incomplete. Of approximately 3,000 clones in the sample, approximately 25% were seen once. Sample: lung tumor tissue, taken before any cancer treatment. Source of these receptors: a male donor at least 60 years old with stage II lung adenocarcinoma.

This clone was counted a few times. The chain recombines TRBV9 with TRBJ2-3; either TRBD1 or TRBD2 may supply D (6 bases each). The V end lost 5 bases, the J end lost 2 bases, and 21 bases lay between the germline ends. CDR3 size: 17 residues. Per the germline V gene, CDR1 is SGDLS and CDR2 is YYNGEE. The CDR3: CASSYREVAPSTDTQYF. The CDR3 DNA reads TGTGCCAGCAGTTACAGGGAGGTTGCCCCATCCACAGATACGCAGTATTTT.

The CDR3 is CASSSLMVAGNTEAFF. CDR3 in DNA: TGCGCCAGCAGCTCCTTGATGGTGGCAGGAAACACTGAAGCTTTCTTT. The chain combines TRBV5-1 with TRBJ1-1, with D uncertain. Germline lookup yields CDR1 SGHRS and CDR2 YFSETQ. The CDR3 is 16 amino acids. V dropped 3 bases and J dropped 2 bases, with 17 bases sitting between them.

The rearrangement links TRBV30 to TRBJ1-2, with TRBD1 matching over 7 bases. The germline CDR1 and CDR2 sequences are GTSNPN and SVGIG (reference sequence). The CDR3 loop spans 12 amino acids. V trimming: 5 bases; J trimming: 14 bases; junction bases outside the gene matches: 14. The CDR3, as DNA: TGTGCCTGGGGAAGGGGACAGAGCACACAGACCTTC. Translated: CAWGRGQSTQTF.

This clone turned up a few times. The chain couples TRBV5-1 to TRBJ2-3; D may be TRBD1 (6 bases). The CDR3 spans 15 residues. Trimming stripped 5 bases from V and 4 bases from J, with 17 bases between. Germline V lookup: CDR1 SGHRS, CDR2 YFSETQ. DNA of the CDR3: TGCGCCAGCAGAGACAAACAGGGAACGGCAGATACGCAGTATTTT. It codes for CASRDKQGTADTQYF.

The table lists this clone with a few counts. The chain is built from TRBV9 and TRBJ1-1, with a weak D call TRBD1 (5 bases). The CDR3 consists of 13 residues. Per the germline V gene, CDR1 is SGDLS and CDR2 is YYNGEE. V lost 0 bases and J lost 5, with 8 bases in between. CDR3 loop: CASSVEGKTEAFF. The CDR3 DNA reads as TGTGCCAGCAGCGTAGAGGGGAAAACTGAAGCTTTCTTT. The full variable domain, rest sourced from reference TRBV9 and TRBJ1-1, is DSGVTQTPKHLITATGQRVTLRCSPRSGDLSVYWYQQSLDQGLQFLIQYYNGEERAKGNILERFSAQQFPDLHSELNLSSLELGDSALYFCASSVEGKTEAFFGQGTRLTVV.

By share, this clone counts as large. This chain joins TRBV6-1 and TRBJ2-7; TRBD1 matches 11 bases. V shed 0 bases, J shed 2 bases, and the junction held 6 bases outside the gene matches. The germline gives CDR1 MNHNS, CDR2 SASEGT. The CDR3 spans 17 residues. For the CDR3, the DNA is TGTGCCAGCAGTGAAGCGGGACCGGGACAGGGGGCCTACGAGCAGTACTTC. Translating it yields CASSEAGPGQGAYEQYF.

This chain joins TRBV9 and TRBJ1-2; 7 bases agree with TRBD1. Germline loops: CDR1 SGDLS, CDR2 YYNGEE. The CDR3 sequence is 13 residues long. J was trimmed by 4 bases and V by 5 bases; bases with no gene match: 5. The CDR3 DNA reads TGTGCCAGCAGTGACCGGGACAGCTATGGCTACACCTTC. The encoded protein is CASSDRDSYGYTF. Filled out from reference TRBV9 and TRBJ1-2, the complete variable domain reads DSGVTQTPKHLITATGQRVTLRCSPRSGDLSVYWYQQSLDQGLQFLIQYYNGEERAKGNILERFSAQQFPDLHSELNLSSLELGDSALYFCASSDRDSYGYTFGSGTRLTVV.

This clone appeared a few times. V and J are TRBV6-8 and TRBJ1-2; D is unclear. Germline V CDR1 and CDR2: MNHGY, SAAAGT. The CDR3 is 13 residues long. The ends were cut back, 6 bases at V and 1 base at J, with 9 bases in the middle. DNA for the CDR3: TGTGCCAGCAGATCAAGTTTTAACTATGGCTACACCTTC. Translated, it gives CASRSSFNYGYTF.

In its sample, this clone was seen a few times. The CDR3 reads CASSPDSNQPQHF. The CDR3 DNA is TGTGCCAGCAGCCCGGACAGCAATCAGCCCCAGCATTTT. The chain combines TRBV7-8 with TRBJ1-5; D uncertain. The CDR3 totals 13 residues. Per germline, CDR1 SGHVS and CDR2 FQNEAQ. V lost 5 bases and J 1 base, leaving 6 bases between the germline ends.

This clone was counted a few times. This sequence joins TRBV6-8 and TRBJ2-3, with 9 bases that match TRBD2. This CDR3 is 15 amino acids long. The V segment lost 2 bases and the J segment 3 bases; nucleotides outside the gene matches: 3. Germline V gene lookup returns CDR1 MNHGY and CDR2 SAAAGT. The CDR3 reads CASSYLAGSTDTQYF. CDR3 nucleotide sequence: TGTGCCAGCAGTTACCTAGCGGGGTCGACAGATACGCAGTATTTT.

The table lists this clone with a few counts. The chain couples TRBV19 to TRBJ1-2, with D perhaps TRBD1 (6 bases). This CDR3 spans 13 amino acids. From germline, CDR1 is LNHDA and CDR2 SQIVND (reference sequence). V dropped 11 bases and J dropped 0 bases, with 13 bases sitting between them. CDR3 DNA sequence: TGTGCCTCCTGGGACACTACTAACTATGGCTACACCTTC. Protein sequence: CASWDTTNYGYTF.

The genes are TRBV9 and TRBJ2-2; D is perhaps TRBD1 (5 bases). V gave up 0 bases and J gave up 5 bases, with 11 bases separating them. Germline V gene lookup returns CDR1 SGDLS and CDR2 YYNGEE. The CDR3 has 15 residues. The CDR3: CASSVEGVRTGELFF. The CDR3 region has the DNA TGTGCCAGCAGCGTAGAAGGGGTTCGGACCGGGGAGCTGTTTTTT.

This clone has only a few counts. The chain combines TRBV11-3 with TRBJ2-1; 7 positions agree with TRBD2. The germline gives CDR1 SGHNT, CDR2 YENEEA. With V trimmed by 2 bases and J by 2 bases, 3 bases remained unmatched. The CDR3 has 15 amino acids. The CDR3 coding sequence is TGTGCCAGCAGCTTATTGCGGGGGACCTACAATGAGCAGTTCTTC. Its translation: CASSLLRGTYNEQFF.

The sample holds a few counts of this clone. The V call is TRBV11-3, the J call TRBJ1-2, with D tentatively TRBD1 (5 bases). The CDR3 contains 17 residues. V lost 4 bases and J 1 base, leaving 19 bases between the germline ends. Germline lookup yields CDR1 SGHNT and CDR2 YENEEA. CDR3 sequence: CASSSRGAGDLNYGYTF. In DNA form, the CDR3 reads TGTGCCAGCAGCTCCCGCGGGGCGGGGGACCTTAACTATGGCTACACCTTC.

The chain carries TRBV6-8 and TRBJ2-3; perhaps TRBD1 as D (6 bases). The germline V gene encodes CDR1 MNHGY and CDR2 SAAAGT. The CDR3 consists of 15 residues. V lost 2 bases and J 4 bases, leaving 13 bases between the germline ends. The CDR3 region has the DNA TGTGCCAGCAGTTACAGGGGGAGAGGGGCAGATACGCAGTATTTT. Translating gives CASSYRGRGADTQYF.

The rearrangement links TRBV18 to TRBJ1-1; D gene ambiguous. Trimming took off 6 bases at V and 3 bases at J, with 11 bases between the two ends. This CDR3 comprises 13 residues. Germline CDR1 and CDR2: KGHSH and LQKENI. CDR3 sequence reads: CASSPTQYTEAFF. The CDR3 region has the DNA TGTGCCAGCTCCCCTACTCAGTACACTGAAGCTTTCTTT.

The rearrangement links TRBV18 to TRBJ1-5, with 8 bases that match TRBD1. Trimming cost V 0 bases and J 5 bases; bases outside gene matches: 6. CDR1 and CDR2 (germline): KGHSH, LQKENI. The CDR3 runs to 16 residues. The CDR3 here is CASSPPGRGQDQPQHF. The CDR3 region has the DNA TGTGCCAGCTCACCACCGGGCAGGGGGCAAGATCAGCCCCAGCATTTT.

Relative to its sample, this clone is large. The chain links TRBV30 to TRBJ2-6; D is ambiguous. V lost 3 bases to trimming and J lost 0 bases, with 6 bases between them. Germline CDR1 and CDR2: GTSNPN and SVGIG (reference sequence). The CDR3 consists of 14 residues. CDR3 region: CAWSLISGANVLTF. CDR3 in DNA: TGTGCCTGGAGCCTTATCTCTGGGGCCAACGTCCTGACTTTC. The full variable domain, with the rest looked up from reference TRBV30 and TRBJ2-6, is SQTIHQWPATLVQPVGSPLSLECTVEGTSNPNLYWYRQAAGRGLQLLFYSVGIGQISSEVPQNLSASRPQDRQFILSSKKLLLSDSGFYLCAWSLISGANVLTFGAGSRLTVL.

There are a few counts of this clone. The V call is TRBV18, the J call TRBJ1-5; no reliable D call. The CDR3 is 14 residues long. The germline CDR1 and CDR2 sequences are KGHSH and LQKENI. Trimming shortened V by 1 base and J by 5 bases, and 9 bases separated the two germline ends. The DNA of the CDR3 is TGTGCCAGCTCACCACAAGCCAGCGATCAGCCCCAGCATTTT. Translation gives CASSPQASDQPQHF.

This clone has just one count. J is TRBJ2-2 and V is TRBV14, with D perhaps matching TRBD2 (5 bases). Trimming left V 1 base short and J 6 bases short, with 21 bases between. Germline assignment: CDR1 SGHDN and CDR2 FVKESK. The CDR3 has 18 residues. DNA of the CDR3: TGTGCCAGCAGCCAAGTAGTAATGGCCGGGGATACTGCCGGGGAGCTGTTTTTT. Translation gives CASSQVVMAGDTAGELFF.